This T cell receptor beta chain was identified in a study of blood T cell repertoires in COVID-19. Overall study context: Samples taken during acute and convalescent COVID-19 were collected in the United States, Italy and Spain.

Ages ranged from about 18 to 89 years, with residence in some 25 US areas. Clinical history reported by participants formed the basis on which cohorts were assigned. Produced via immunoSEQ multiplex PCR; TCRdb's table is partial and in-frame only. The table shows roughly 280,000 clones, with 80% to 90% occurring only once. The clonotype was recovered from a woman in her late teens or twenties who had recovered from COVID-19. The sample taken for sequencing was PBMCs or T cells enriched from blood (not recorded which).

This CDR3 is CASRTHRGGYSPLHF. The CDR3, as DNA: TGTGCCAGCAGAACCCACAGGGGTGGTTATTCACCCCTCCACTTT. The chain recombines TRBV28 with TRBJ1-6; 7 bases align to TRBD1. Germline-derived CDR1 and CDR2 are MDHEN and SYDVKM. V shed 6 bases and J 8 bases; nucleotides not matched to a gene: 10. CDR3 size: 15 residues.